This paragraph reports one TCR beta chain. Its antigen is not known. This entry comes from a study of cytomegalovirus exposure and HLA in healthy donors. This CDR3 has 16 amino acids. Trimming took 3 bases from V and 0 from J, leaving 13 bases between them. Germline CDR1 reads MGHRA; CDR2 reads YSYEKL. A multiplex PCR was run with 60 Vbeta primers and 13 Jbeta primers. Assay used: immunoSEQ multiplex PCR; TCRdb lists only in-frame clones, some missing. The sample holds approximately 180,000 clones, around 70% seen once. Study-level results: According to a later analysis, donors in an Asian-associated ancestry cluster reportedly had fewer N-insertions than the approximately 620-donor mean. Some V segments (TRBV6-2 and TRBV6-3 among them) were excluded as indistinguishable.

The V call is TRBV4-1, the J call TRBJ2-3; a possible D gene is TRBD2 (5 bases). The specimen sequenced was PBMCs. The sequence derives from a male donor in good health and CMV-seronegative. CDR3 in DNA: TGCGCCAGCAGCCATCCCTTCGGGGTTAGCACAGATACGCAGTATTTT. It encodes CASSHPFGVSTDTQYF.